This TCR beta chain emerged from a study of regulatory and conventional T cells in RAG deficiency. Findings of the study overall: Omenn patients showed >90% Treg-Tconv overlap and shorter CDR3 lengths. Shannon entropy was markedly lower and Simpson indices higher in RAG-deficient patients than control T-cell subsets.

Profiled with immunoSEQ multiplex PCR; TCRdb holds only in-frame clones, not every one. Among roughly 30,000 clones listed, 95% to 96% were seen once. Trimming left V 0 bases short and J 2 bases short, with 11 bases between. The V gene's germline CDR1 is SGHRS and CDR2 YFSETQ. The CDR3 is 15 amino acids. The sorted conventional CD4+ T cells were CD25-low and CD127-high, with genomic DNA sequenced. This clone was recorded once. Its antigen remains unidentified. This sample also appeared in a second study, on regulatory T cells. That study reports: The primer mix had 52 TRBV and 13 TRBJ primers. Patient repertoires had restricted TRB V-J pairs and skewed V and J usage, most in Tregs.

The sample comprised CD25- CD4+ T cells sorted from blood. V gene TRBV5-1 combines with J gene TRBJ1-2; TRBD1 is a possible D gene (6 bases). The source is a human donor in good health. CDR3 region: CASSLVGDTNYGYTF. The CDR3 DNA reads TGCGCCAGCAGCTTGGTGGGGGACACCAACTATGGCTACACCTTC.